The clone carrying this T cell receptor (beta chain) was seen a handful of times. TCRdb independently ran MiXCR on the RT-PCR reads; one entry per CDR3 protein. The table records approximately 720,000 distinct CDR3 sequences, 13% to 15% of them present only once. The sequence was obtained from a female donor in good health, serving as a healthy control. Sequencing used memory CD4+ T cells from blood.

As DNA, the CDR3 is TGTGCCACCAGTGACTCGTCCGGGACGGTGGCCAATGAGCAGTTCTTC. Its protein product is CATSDSSGTVANEQFF. This sequence joins TRBV24-1 and TRBJ2-1; D tentatively reads TRBD1 or TRBD2 (5 bases each). CDR1 is KGHDR, CDR2 SFDVKD, per germline. The CDR3 covers 16 residues. The V gene lost 4 bases and the J gene lost 6 bases, with 18 bases spanning the gap.